These 9 T cell receptor beta chains were all obtained from the same sample, sequenced in a study of blood T cell repertoires in COVID-19 (TCRdb year 2020). Library construction relied on the immunoSEQ multiplex PCR assay. The table comes from immuneACCESS by way of TCRdb, which keeps in-frame sequences with V and J called. Part of the clones is missing from these tables; in studies checked, under half for an unresolved V gene and the rest for unknown reasons. The sample yields 150,000 to 160,000 clones; approximately 86% were counted once. Jointly, the top ten make up 2.4% of the sample. The sample consisted of peripheral blood. The receptors here all came from a woman aged 65 to 85 with acute or convalescent COVID-19.

This chain links TRBV15 with TRBJ1-2, with TRBD1 matching over 9 bases. This CDR3 comprises 15 residues. Trimming removed 5 bases from V and 2 bases from J; junction bases left unmatched: 6. CDR1 and CDR2 (germline): LNHNV, YYDKDF (reference sequence). CDR3 nucleotide sequence: TGTGCCACCAGCGGATCGGGACAGGGAAACTATGGCTACACCTTC. This translates into CATSGSGQGNYGYTF.

V and J are TRBV19 and TRBJ1-1, with a weak D call TRBD1 (6 bases). Looked up from germline, CDR1 is LNHDA and CDR2 is SQIVND (reference sequence). Trimming cost V 7 bases and J 1 base, with 16 bases left between them. CDR3 length: 15 residues. The CDR3 DNA reads TGTGCCAGTACCCTCCAGGGGTACCGGAACACTGAAGCTTTCTTT. Translated: CASTLQGYRNTEAFF.

DNA of the CDR3: TGTGCCAGCAGCTTAGCACAGGGCGGGACCGGGGAGCTGTTTTTT. It translates to CASSLAQGGTGELFF. The V and J genes are TRBV7-2 and TRBJ2-2; perhaps TRBD1 as D (6 bases). The CDR3 loop spans 15 amino acids. Trimming stripped 0 bases from V and 5 bases from J, with 10 bases between. Germline assignment: CDR1 SGHTA and CDR2 FQGNSA.

This chain links TRBV7-9 with TRBJ1-2; TRBD1 agrees at 9 bases. The CDR3 has 12 residues. V was clipped by 5 bases and J by 8 bases; unmatched bases: 3. Germline V lookup: CDR1 SEHNR, CDR2 FQNEAQ (reference sequence). The CDR3 DNA reads TGTGCCAGCAGCGGACAGGGGTTGGGCTACACCTTC. Encoded protein: CASSGQGLGYTF. Supplemented by reference TRBV7-9 and TRBJ1-2, the full variable domain reads DTGVSQNPRHKITKRGQNVTFRCDPISEHNRLYWYRQTLGQGPEFLTYFQNEAQLEKSRLLSDRFSAERPKGSFSTLEIQRTEQGDSAMYLCASSGQGLGYTFGSGTRLTVV.

The sample holds a few counts of this clone. This chain links TRBV30 with TRBJ1-6; TRBD1 matches 7 bases. This CDR3 is built from 13 residues. CDR1 GTSNPN and CDR2 SVGIG come from the germline V gene (reference sequence). The V gene end was trimmed by 5 bases and the J gene end by 7 bases; junction bases not matched to a gene: 5. This CDR3 is CAWRQGYNSPLHF. The CDR3 DNA sequence: TGTGCCTGGCGACAGGGATACAATTCACCCCTCCACTTT. The whole variable domain, filled in from reference TRBV30 and TRBJ1-6, reads SQTIHQWPATLVQPVGSPLSLECTVEGTSNPNLYWYRQAAGRGLQLLFYSVGIGQISSEVPQNLSASRPQDRQFILSSKKLLLSDSGFYLCAWRQGYNSPLHFGNGTRLTVT.

This chain joins TRBV6-5 and TRBJ1-6, with D unclear. Between the trimmed V and J ends, which lost 6 bases and 8 bases, there was a span of 5 bases. CDR3 length equals 11 residues. CDR1 MNHEY and CDR2 SVGAGI come from the germline V gene. This chain's CDR3 is CASSLYSPLHF. In nucleotides, the CDR3 is TGTGCCAGCAGCCTTTATTCACCCCTCCACTTT.

The chain employs TRBV10-3 and TRBJ2-7; 9 positions agree with TRBD1. V dropped 8 bases and J dropped 5; count of bases not matched to a gene: 4. This CDR3 spans 12 amino acids. Germline loops: CDR1 ENHRY, CDR2 SYGVKD. The CDR3 loop reads CAIRDRVDEQYF. CDR3 nucleotides: TGTGCCATCCGGGACAGGGTGGACGAGCAGTACTTC.

The CDR3 spells CASRQRRDRGRGGELFF. In nucleotides, the CDR3 is TGTGCCAGTCGACAACGAAGAGACAGGGGGCGAGGCGGGGAGCTGTTTTTT. The chain recombines TRBV19 with TRBJ2-2; 10 nucleotides agree with TRBD1. Germline V gene data show CDR1 as LNHDA and CDR2 as SQIVND (reference sequence). V trimming: 8 bases; J trimming: 7 bases; junction bases outside the gene matches: 16. The CDR3 is 17 residues long. The full variable domain, in which reference TRBV19 and TRBJ2-2 provide the parts outside the CDR3, is DGGITQSPKYLFRKEGQNVTLSCEQNLNHDAMYWYRQDPGQGLRLIYYSQIVNDFQKGDIAEGYSVSREKKESFPLTVTSAQKNPTAFYLCASRQRRDRGRGGELFFGEGSRLTVL.

DNA for the CDR3: TGTGCCAGTAGCCCATCGGGAAGGGGGCGCGGAGCTAACTATGGCTACACCTTC. It encodes CASSPSGRGRGANYGYTF. The chain links TRBV19 to TRBJ1-2; 7 bases are shared with TRBD1. The CDR3 length is 18 residues. With 6 bases clipped from V and 0 bases from J, the junction kept 16 bases outside the gene matches. Germline values: CDR1 LNHDA, CDR2 SQIVND (reference sequence). Combining the CDR3 with reference TRBV19 and TRBJ1-2 gives the whole variable domain DGGITQSPKYLFRKEGQNVTLSCEQNLNHDAMYWYRQDPGQGLRLIYYSQIVNDFQKGDIAEGYSVSREKKESFPLTVTSAQKNPTAFYLCASSPSGRGRGANYGYTFGSGTRLTVV.